This record concerns one TCR beta chain sequence. Its matching antigen is unknown. The data originate from a study of T-cell reconstitution after alpha-beta-depleted transplantation in children. Unique molecular identifiers were used to barcode this TCRbeta library. Via MiXCR, TCRdb re-called the PCR reads, giving one row per CDR3 protein. The sample consists of around 440,000 distinct CDR3 sequences, about 10% of them appearing once. There are 15 residues in the CDR3. V dropped 3 bases and J dropped 0 bases, with 12 bases sitting between them. Study-wide findings and caveats: By about two months after transplant, alpha-beta T cells reportedly arose from several hundred graft clones that had expanded. Some patients owed their high day-60 TCRbeta diversity to surviving recipient T cells and thymic progenitors.

This chain links TRBV12-3 or TRBV12-4 with TRBJ2-7; D unclear. The material sequenced was PBMCs, taken before TCRalphabeta/CD19-depleted stem cell transplant. The TCR sequence derives from a child aged 2-15 years with inherited bone marrow failure, due to receive a stem cell transplant. CDR3 DNA sequence: TGTGCCAGCAGTTTTATCATCGGCGGCTCCTACGAGCAGTACTTC. This sequence encodes CASSFIIGGSYEQYF.